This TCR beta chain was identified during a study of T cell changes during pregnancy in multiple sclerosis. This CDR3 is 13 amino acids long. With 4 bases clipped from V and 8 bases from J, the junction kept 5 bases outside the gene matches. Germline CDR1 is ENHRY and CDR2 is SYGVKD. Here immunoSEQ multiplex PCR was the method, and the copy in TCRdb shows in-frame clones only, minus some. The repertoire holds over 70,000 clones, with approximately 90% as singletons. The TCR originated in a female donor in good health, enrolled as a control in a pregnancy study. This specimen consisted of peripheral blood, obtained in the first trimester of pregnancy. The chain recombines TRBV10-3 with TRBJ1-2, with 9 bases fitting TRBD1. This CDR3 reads CAISATGGDGYTF. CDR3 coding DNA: TGTGCCATCAGTGCCACAGGGGGCGACGGCTACACCTTC.